This T cell receptor (beta chain) was captured by sequencing in a study of T cells in Graves' hyperthyroidism and ophthalmopathy. Findings of the study overall: Appearing also in blood were most of the thyroid clonotypes expanded above 0.001.

Lactation, pregnancy, other autoimmune disease or uncontrolled infection led to exclusion of patients. Clinicians diagnosed patients from clinical symptoms, serum thyroxine and TRAb, thyroid ultrasound and orbital computed tomography. It was approximately 9.4 ml of fresh peripheral blood that supplied the PBMCs. In this sample, this clonotype turned up many times. No antigen is known for it. Researchers took RNA transcripts and amplified the TCR beta CDR3 regions from them. HTBI primers were used for first-round RT-PCR of the TCR CDR3. TCRdb re-called the multiplex PCR reads with MiXCR, one entry per CDR3 protein. The sample records around 600,000 distinct CDR3 sequences, roughly 15% being singletons. Specimen: blood. This receptor was taken from a woman aged 45-59 years with Graves' ophthalmopathy.

The chain's CDR3 is CASSAQNTEAFF. Here the CDR3 DNA reads TGTGCCAGCAGTGCGCAGAACACTGAAGCTTTCTTT. The V and J genes are TRBV2 and TRBJ1-1; no reliable D call. V was shortened by 4 bases and J by 1 base, with 4 bases between the two germline ends. CDR3 length: 12 residues. Germline CDR1 SNHLY, CDR2 FYNNEI.